The next 20 T cell receptor beta chains were all read from a single sample in a study of cytomegalovirus exposure and HLA in healthy donors. PCR employed 60 Vbeta and 13 Jbeta primers. Measured with immunoSEQ multiplex PCR; TCRdb has only the in-frame clones, and not every one. The table lists roughly 140,000 clones, less than 65% of them singletons. Sequences were obtained from PBMCs. Receptor source: a woman in her twenties or thirties in good health and CMV-seropositive.

The rearrangement uses TRBV19 and TRBJ2-2; D is possibly TRBD1 (5 bases). Germline V CDR1 and CDR2: LNHDA, SQIVND (reference sequence). This CDR3 comprises 14 residues. Trimming shortened V by 6 bases and J by 1 base, and 9 bases separated the two germline ends. This CDR3 reads CASRYTGNTGELFF. The CDR3 DNA sequence: TGTGCCAGTAGATATACAGGGAACACCGGGGAGCTGTTTTTT.

This rearrangement joins TRBV29-1 to TRBJ2-1; 11 nucleotides match TRBD2. The CDR3 extends over 13 amino acids. Germline assignment: CDR1 SQVTM and CDR2 ANQGSEA. After removal of 4 bases from V and 15 bases from J, the junction contained 11 bases not matched to a gene. The CDR3 spells CSVGPSGGFNPFF. Written as DNA, the CDR3 is TGCAGCGTTGGGCCTAGCGGGGGGTTCAATCCGTTCTTC.

This clone was counted only a few times. This chain uses TRBV5-1 with TRBJ1-5; D is undetermined. V gave up 3 bases and J gave up 0 bases, with 7 bases separating them. In germline, CDR1 is SGHRS, CDR2 YFSETQ. This CDR3 has 14 residues. The CDR3 protein is CASSSGYSNQPQHF. The CDR3 nucleotides read TGCGCCAGCAGCTCGGGTTATAGCAATCAGCCCCAGCATTTT.

The chain has TRBV5-6 and TRBJ2-2, with a tentative D call TRBD1 (5 bases). The V end lost 2 bases, the J end lost 5 bases, and 13 bases lay between the germline ends. Germline CDR1 and CDR2: SGHDT and YYEEEE. The length of the CDR3 is 15 residues. The CDR3 sequence: CASSFAGLVTGELFF. DNA for the CDR3: TGTGCCAGCAGCTTTGCAGGGCTAGTAACCGGGGAGCTGTTTTTT. Using reference TRBV5-6 and TRBJ2-2 for the parts outside the CDR3, the full variable domain is DAGVTQSPTHLIKTRGQQVTLRCSPKSGHDTVSWYQQALGQGPQFIFQYYEEEERQRGNFPDRFSGHQFPNYSSELNVNALLLGDSALYLCASSFAGLVTGELFFGEGSRLTVL.

This clone was picked up a small number of times. This chain connects TRBV5-1 to TRBJ2-3, with D perhaps matching TRBD1 (6 bases). V was cut by 2 bases and J by 4 bases, with 20 bases left in between. The CDR3 runs to 17 residues. CDR1 and CDR2 (germline): SGHRS, YFSETQ. CDR3 sequence reads: CASSLFVAGEGSDTQYF. CDR3 bases: TGCGCCAGCAGCTTATTCGTGGCAGGGGAAGGGTCAGATACGCAGTATTTT.

The chain couples TRBV7-9 to TRBJ1-4, with 8 bases identical to TRBD1. The length of the CDR3 is 14 residues. Germline trimming cut 5 bases from V and 7 bases from J; bases unmatched to any gene: 6. Germline values: CDR1 SEHNR, CDR2 FQNEAQ (reference sequence). CDR3 amino acids: CASSQDRVSEKLFF. In DNA, the CDR3 is TGTGCCAGCAGCCAGGACAGGGTTAGTGAAAAACTGTTTTTT.

This clone was detected a few times. J is TRBJ1-1 and V is TRBV5-1; 7 nucleotides line up with TRBD1. This CDR3 is built from 18 residues. The V gene's germline CDR1 is SGHRS and CDR2 YFSETQ. V gave up 2 bases and J gave up 3 bases; unmatched junction bases: 16. This chain's CDR3 is CASSFRGNRGQADTEAFF. The CDR3 region has the DNA TGCGCCAGCAGCTTTAGGGGAAACAGGGGTCAAGCTGACACTGAAGCTTTCTTT.

This clone was detected a few times. Other nucleotide sequences in the sample specify the same CDR3. V and J are TRBV30 and TRBJ2-7, with a weak D call TRBD2 (6 bases). V was clipped by 4 bases and J by 0 bases, with 19 bases between them. Germline CDR1 is GTSNPN and CDR2 is SVGIG (reference sequence). CDR3 length: 16 amino acids. CDR3 DNA sequence: TGTGCCTGGACTCCTGGGACTTTCGGGATCTCCTACGAGCAGTACTTC. Encoded protein: CAWTPGTFGISYEQYF.

The V call is TRBV6-6, the J call TRBJ1-4; 7 bases agree with TRBD1. Germline-derived CDR1 and CDR2 are MNHNY and SVGAGI (reference sequence). The ends lost 4 bases at V and 7 bases at J; junction bases unmatched: 6. There are 14 residues in the CDR3. The CDR3 DNA follows: TGTGCCAGCAGTTTCGACAGGGATGGTGAAAAACTGTTTTTT. It encodes CASSFDRDGEKLFF.

The chain links TRBV10-3 to TRBJ2-7; a weak D match, TRBD1 (5 bases). Trimming took off 3 bases at V and 2 bases at J, with 11 bases between the two ends. The CDR3 runs 14 residues. Germline values: CDR1 ENHRY, CDR2 SYGVKD. The CDR3 DNA follows: TGTGCCATCAGTGAAGCCACAGGAACCTACGAGCAGTACTTC. Translation: CAISEATGTYEQYF.

CDR3 residues: CASSQTPSGREYF. Written as DNA, the CDR3 is TGCGCCAGCAGCCAGACGCCGAGCGGGAGAGAGTACTTC. The V and J genes are TRBV4-1 and TRBJ2-7; 8 nucleotides align to TRBD2. Germline V gene sequence: CDR1 MGHRA, CDR2 YSYEKL. The CDR3 has 13 residues. The J segment lost 11 bases and the V segment lost 3 bases, leaving 9 bases of the junction unmatched.

The sample holds a few counts of this clone. The chain has TRBV13 and TRBJ2-5, with TRBD2 identical over 12 bases. This CDR3 spans 16 amino acids. Germline V gene sequence: CDR1 PRHDT, CDR2 FYEKMQ (reference sequence). Losses at the gene ends were 5 bases for V and 6 bases for J; bases not matched to a gene: 10. In DNA form, the CDR3 reads TGTGCCAGCAGCCTACCGACTAGCGGGAGCGAGAAGACCCAGTACTTC. Its translation is CASSLPTSGSEKTQYF.

This sequence joins TRBV5-1 and TRBJ1-4; D is undetermined. The CDR3 covers 15 residues. Germline loops: CDR1 SGHRS, CDR2 YFSETQ. The germline V and J ends were trimmed by 2 bases and 0 bases, with 8 bases remaining between them. Written as DNA, the CDR3 is TGCGCCAGCAGCTTTCGGACTGCAACTAATGAAAAACTGTTTTTT. Protein sequence: CASSFRTATNEKLFF.

The chain joins TRBV10-3 to TRBJ2-7; D is perhaps TRBD1 (5 bases). The V gene lost 3 bases and the J gene lost 6 bases, with 12 bases spanning the gap. Germline CDR1 and CDR2: ENHRY and SYGVKD. This CDR3 has 13 amino acids. The CDR3 bases are TGTGCCATCAGTGAAGGGGAATGGGGCGAGCAGTACTTC. It codes for CAISEGEWGEQYF.

This clone was seen more than once but under ten times. The chain uses TRBV30 and TRBJ2-1; the match to TRBD2 covers 13 bases. The CDR3 sequence is 14 residues long. The J segment lost 14 bases and the V segment lost 0 bases, leaving 7 bases of the junction unmatched. The germline CDR1 and CDR2 sequences are GTSNPN and SVGIG (reference sequence). As DNA, the CDR3 is TGTGCCTGGAGTGTATACCCACTAGCGGGAGGGAAGTTCTTC. Its protein is CAWSVYPLAGGKFF.

In its sample, this clone was seen a few times. The chain joins TRBV5-8 to TRBJ2-1; 10 bases map to TRBD2. After removal of 4 bases from V and 6 bases from J, the junction contained 7 bases not matched to a gene. Germline CDR1 is SGHTS and CDR2 is YDEGEE. The length of the CDR3 is 15 residues. CDR3 residues: CASSRRTSGSNEQFF. The CDR3 region has the DNA TGTGCCAGCAGCCGAAGGACTAGCGGATCCAATGAGCAGTTCTTC.

This clone has just a few counts. V gene TRBV5-1 combines with J gene TRBJ1-3, with a possible D match to TRBD1 (6 bases). The CDR3 loop spans 15 amino acids. V dropped 0 bases and J dropped 4 bases, with 11 bases sitting between them. Germline lookup yields CDR1 SGHRS and CDR2 YFSETQ. The CDR3 here is CASSLAQGGGNTIYF. The CDR3 DNA sequence: TGCGCCAGCAGCTTGGCACAGGGAGGGGGAAACACCATATATTTT.

This chain connects TRBV2 to TRBJ1-2; 9 nucleotides match TRBD1. Germline V CDR1 and CDR2: SNHLY, FYNNEI. The CDR3 contains 14 residues. The trim removed 5 bases at V and 5 bases at J, leaving 6 bases unmatched. The chain's CDR3 is CASSPEQGAYGYTF. The DNA of the CDR3 is TGTGCCAGCAGTCCCGAACAGGGGGCTTATGGCTACACCTTC.

This chain connects TRBV2 to TRBJ2-7; 8 bases agree with TRBD2. Losses at the gene ends were 4 bases for V and 3 bases for J; bases not matched to a gene: 2. The CDR3 runs to 13 residues. In germline, CDR1 is SNHLY, CDR2 FYNNEI. The CDR3 protein is CASSVGTSYEQYF. CDR3 coding DNA: TGTGCCAGCAGTGTCGGGACTAGCTACGAGCAGTACTTC.

The chain employs TRBV28 and TRBJ2-7; D is ambiguous. The CDR3 sequence is 12 residues long. Germline CDR1 and CDR2: MDHEN and SYDVKM. V was clipped by 7 bases and J by 0 bases, with 7 bases between them. The CDR3 bases are TGTGCCAGCAACAAGAACTCCTACGAGCAGTACTTC. Its translation is CASNKNSYEQYF.